This TCR beta chain was sequenced for a study of cytomegalovirus exposure and HLA in healthy donors. PCR employed 60 Vbeta and 13 Jbeta primers. Profiled with immunoSEQ multiplex PCR; TCRdb holds only in-frame clones, not every one. The table has some 150,000 clones, about 78% seen once. The sequence was obtained from a man aged 40-49 years in good health and CMV-seropositive. The sequenced sample consisted of PBMCs.

The CDR3 loop reads CASRTGGQTLGTEAFF. The CDR3 DNA reads TGTGCCAGTAGGACCGGGGGTCAGACCCTCGGCACTGAAGCTTTCTTT. V gene TRBV19 combines with J gene TRBJ1-1; tentatively, D is TRBD1 (5 bases). Trimming shortened V by 6 bases and J by 4 bases, and 21 bases separated the two germline ends. The CDR3 runs 16 residues. CDR1 and CDR2 (germline): LNHDA, SQIVND (reference sequence).